A selection of T cell receptor beta chains follows, all from one sample in a study of blood T cell repertoires in COVID-19. Some clones are missing from TCRdb's copy, which holds only in-frame ones; the method was immunoSEQ multiplex PCR. Found here are 200,000 to 250,000 clones, around 89% of them singletons; the top ten hold roughly 2.7%. The sequencing sample was made of PBMCs or T cells enriched from blood (not recorded which). The receptors shown here come from a woman aged 25 to 39 who had recovered from COVID-19. Each CDR3 is given with its conserved first and last residue. Fields, in order: V gene, J gene, clone size, D gene, CDR3 DNA, CDR3 protein. A D gene is named only where the DNA matches it firmly. Not all rows give a size; the values are once, few, many and, for expanded clones, a class.

>TRBV7-2|TRBJ2-2|once|.
TGTGCCAGCAGCTTAGCTCGTACGGCCAGTCGGGACACCGGGGAGCTGTTTTTT
CASSLARTASRDTGELFF
>TRBV5-1|TRBJ1-6|.|.
TGCGCCAGCAGCTTTTCCCAGGGTATTCCACCCCTCCACTTT
CASSFSQGIPPLHF
>TRBV18|TRBJ1-1|few|TRBD1
TGTGCCAGCTCACCGGACAGGGGCCACACTGAAGCTTTCTTT
CASSPDRGHTEAFF
>TRBV6-2/TRBV6-3|TRBJ2-3|few|.
TGTGCCAGCAGTTATGGAGAATCGTCAGATACGCAGTATTTT
CASSYGESSDTQYF
>TRBV6-6|TRBJ1-2|.|.
TGTGCCAGCAGTTACTTCCTAGAGGACTATGGCTACACCTTC
CASSYFLEDYGYTF
>TRBV7-2|TRBJ1-2|.|.
TGTGCCAGCAGCCGTACAGATAACTATGGCTACACCTTC
CASSRTDNYGYTF
>TRBV18|TRBJ2-1|once|.
TGTGCCAGCTCACCACCGGGAACTAGCTCCTACAATGAGCAGTTCTTC
CASSPPGTSSYNEQFF
>TRBV5-4|TRBJ2-2|once|.
TGTGCCAGCAGCTTGGGAAACAAGAACACCGGGGAGCTGTTTTTT
CASSLGNKNTGELFF
>TRBV7-8|TRBJ2-2|.|.
TGTGCCAGCAGCTCCTCGGGGGGCGGAGGGGGCGGGGAGCTGTTTTTT
CASSSSGGGGGGELFF
>TRBV5-1|TRBJ2-7|.|TRBD1
TGCGCCAGCAGCTTGACAGGGGAGTACGAGCAGTACTTC
CASSLTGEYEQYF
>TRBV7-9|TRBJ1-1|.|.
TGTGCCAGCAGGCCTAGAACCGGGACACCGAACACTGAAGCTTTCTTT
CASRPRTGTPNTEAFF
>TRBV4-1|TRBJ1-2|.|TRBD1
TGCGCCAGCAGCCAAGCCGGGACAGGGAATGGCTACACCTTC
CASSQAGTGNGYTF
>TRBV14|TRBJ2-7|.|TRBD1
TGTGCCAGCAGCCCGCTGGACAGGACCTCCACCTACGAGCAGTACTTC
CASSPLDRTSTYEQYF
>TRBV12-3/TRBV12-4|TRBJ1-2|.|.
TGTGCCAGCAGTTTAGAACACCATGGCTACACCTTC
CASSLEHHGYTF
>TRBV9|TRBJ1-5|.|TRBD1
TGTGCCAGCAGCGTCAGGGGGGATAATCAGCCCCAGCATTTT
CASSVRGDNQPQHF
>TRBV7-2|TRBJ1-5|.|TRBD1
TGTGCCAGCAGCGTCGAGGGGGCTCAGCCCCAGCATTTT
CASSVEGAQPQHF
>TRBV5-5|TRBJ2-3|.|TRBD2
TGTGCCAGCAGCTACCGACTAGCGGGGGAGACAGATACGCAGTATTTT
CASSYRLAGETDTQYF
>TRBV5-1|TRBJ2-1|.|TRBD1
TGCGCCAGCAGCTTGACCACCGGGACAGCGTACAATGAGCAGTTCTTC
CASSLTTGTAYNEQFF
>TRBV6-5|TRBJ1-1|.|.
TGTGCCAGCAGTTACTCGACAGGAATGAACACTGAAGCTTTCTTT
CASSYSTGMNTEAFF
>TRBV6-5|TRBJ1-5|once|.
TGTGCCAGCAACCCCGGGACAAGAGGACCGCCCCAGCATTTT
CASNPGTRGPPQHF
>TRBV5-4|TRBJ2-1|.|TRBD2
TGTGCCAGCAGCACGGACAGCGGGGGGGTTGATGAGCAGTTCTTC
CASSTDSGGVDEQFF
>TRBV4-3|TRBJ2-2|.|.
TGCGCCAGCAGCCAAGATGGGAGGGGGGGCACCGGGGAGCTGTTTTTT
CASSQDGRGGTGELFF
>TRBV7-6|TRBJ1-4|many|.
TGTGCCAGCAGCTTAGCCGGGGGAGGCGAAAAACTGTTTTTT
CASSLAGGGEKLFF
>TRBV10-3|TRBJ1-6|.|.
TGTGCCATCAGTGACAGGGCCAGTTATAATTCACCCCTCCACTTT
CAISDRASYNSPLHF
>TRBV27|TRBJ2-7|.|.
TGTGCCAGCAGTTTGTGGCAGGGGAAAGTAAGCGAGCAGTACTTC
CASSLWQGKVSEQYF
>TRBV19|TRBJ1-5|.|.
TGTGCCAGTAGTTGGGGTTTGGGGGGGCCCCAGCATTTT
CASSWGLGGPQHF
>TRBV5-5|TRBJ2-7|.|.
TGTGCCAGCAGCCTCTCCGGGGGGCTCTCCTACGAGCAGTACTTC
CASSLSGGLSYEQYF
>TRBV5-1|TRBJ2-3|.|.
TGCGCCAGCAGCTTGGAACTAAGCACAGATACGCAGTATTTT
CASSLELSTDTQYF
>TRBV12-3/TRBV12-4|TRBJ1-1|.|.
TGTGCCAGCAGTCAGGTTTCTTACACTGAAGCTTTCTTT
CASSQVSYTEAFF
>TRBV11-3|TRBJ2-5|.|.
TGTGCCAGCAGCTTACCCCAAGGGGCCCAGTACTTC
CASSLPQGAQYF
>TRBV18|TRBJ1-3|few|.
TGTGCCAGCTCACCAGCCAGCTCTGGAAACACCATATATTTT
CASSPASSGNTIYF
>TRBV7-3|TRBJ2-7|.|.
TGTGCCAGCAGCTTAGGCCCCTCGGGCGAGCAGTACTTC
CASSLGPSGEQYF
>TRBV27|TRBJ2-3|.|TRBD2
TGTGCCAGCAGTTTAACGGCGGGGGGGTGGACAGATACGCAGTATTTT
CASSLTAGGWTDTQYF
>TRBV6-5|TRBJ1-3|.|TRBD1
TGTGCCAGCAGCCGGGACAGCCTTCTAAACACCATATATTTT
CASSRDSLLNTIYF
>TRBV5-8|TRBJ2-2|.|.
TGTGCCAGCAGCTTGGCGCACCTACCCACCGGGGAGCTGTTTTTT
CASSLAHLPTGELFF
>TRBV19|TRBJ1-1|.|TRBD1
TGTGCCAGTAGTGGGACCGGGACAGGGGACGAAGCTTTCTTT
CASSGTGTGDEAFF
>TRBV15|TRBJ1-2|.|.
TGTGCCACCAGCAGAGTGCGGGAAACTAACTATGGCTACACCTTC
CATSRVRETNYGYTF
>TRBV6-6|TRBJ1-5|once|.
TGTGCCAGCTCTACCGCGGCGGGTCGCAATCAGCCCCAGCATTTT
CASSTAAGRNQPQHF
>TRBV6-2/TRBV6-3|TRBJ2-1|.|.
TGTGCCAGCAGTTACGTCGGGGGAGCTTACAATGAGCAGTTCTTC
CASSYVGGAYNEQFF
>TRBV10-3|TRBJ2-5|.|TRBD2
TGTGCCATCAGTGAGTCCGGGACTAGCGGGGGGGCCGATTATGAGACCCAGTACTTC
CAISESGTSGGADYETQYF
>TRBV29-1|TRBJ1-1|.|TRBD1
TGCAGCGTTACCAGGGGGTCCCTCACTGAAGCTTTCTTT
CSVTRGSLTEAFF
>TRBV19|TRBJ2-2|.|.
TGTGCCAGTAGTACTCCGAACACCGGGGAGCTGTTTTTT
CASSTPNTGELFF
>TRBV12-3/TRBV12-4|TRBJ2-7|.|.
TGTGCCAGCAGTTTCCGCCTGCGCGAGCAGTACTTC
CASSFRLREQYF
>TRBV7-6|TRBJ1-6|.|TRBD1
TGTGCCAGCAGCTCTCCGGGACAGACGGGGACACCCCTCCACTTT
CASSSPGQTGTPLHF
>TRBV5-6|TRBJ1-6|.|.
TGTGCCAGCAGCCCTTGGGGGCAGTGGGCTTCACCCCTCCACTTT
CASSPWGQWASPLHF
>TRBV7-2|TRBJ1-2|once|.
TGTGCCAGCACCCCCACAGGGATTTGGGGCTACACCTTC
CASTPTGIWGYTF
>TRBV3-1/TRBV3-2|TRBJ1-3|.|.
TGTGCCAGCAGCCTTGGACAGAGGGTTGGAAACACCATATATTTT
CASSLGQRVGNTIYF
>TRBV9|TRBJ2-1|.|TRBD1
TGTGCCAGCAGCGTAGGACAGGGCGGAGAGGAGCAGTTCTTC
CASSVGQGGEEQFF
>TRBV13|TRBJ2-7|.|TRBD1
TGTGCCAGCAGCTTCCGGGACAGGGGCTACGAGCAGTACTTC
CASSFRDRGYEQYF
>TRBV19|TRBJ2-1|.|.
TGTGCCAGTAGTATATCCCAGGGGTCGTGGAATGAGCAGTTCTTC
CASSISQGSWNEQFF
>TRBV11-3|TRBJ2-7|.|TRBD1
TGTGCCAGCAGCCGTTCCAGGGGGCAGTCCTACGAGCAGTACTTC
CASSRSRGQSYEQYF
>TRBV7-8|TRBJ2-7|.|.
TGTGCCAGCGGTCGGGACACCTCCTACGAGCAGTACTTC
CASGRDTSYEQYF
>TRBV5-6|TRBJ1-4|.|.
TGTGCCAGCAGCTTGCAGACGGGAGCTAATGAAAAACTGTTTTTT
CASSLQTGANEKLFF
>TRBV11-1|TRBJ1-2|.|.
TGTGCCAGCAGCTTACAGGGGTTCTATGGCTACACCTTC
CASSLQGFYGYTF
>TRBV3-1/TRBV3-2|TRBJ2-3|.|TRBD2
TGTGCCAGCAGCCACGGCCCGCTAGCGGGGAGTACAGATACGCAGTATTTT
CASSHGPLAGSTDTQYF
>TRBV7-9|TRBJ2-7|.|.
TGTGCCAGCAGCTTAAAACTCCTGACAAGCAGCTCCTACGAGCAGTACTTC
CASSLKLLTSSSYEQYF
>TRBV7-2|TRBJ2-7|few|TRBD1
TGTGCCAGCAGCTTATATCAACAGGGGGCAAATTCCGAGCAGTACTTC
CASSLYQQGANSEQYF
>TRBV6-4|TRBJ1-2|.|TRBD1
TGTGCCAGCAGTGACTCAAGGAGGGGGCGAGACGGCTACACCTTC
CASSDSRRGRDGYTF